The rows below give T cell receptor beta chains drawn from one sample of a study of beta chain features in type 1 diabetes. TCRdb's copy holds only in-frame clones and misses some; the assay was immunoSEQ multiplex PCR. Here the sample spans 900,000 or so clones, roughly 15% being singletons. Sequencing used naive CD4+ T cells from blood. The receptors were gathered from a woman younger than 35 in good health. CDR3s leave out the opening cysteine and the closing phenylalanine or tryptophan.

j_gene	v_gene	CDR3aa
TRBJ1-2	TRBV5-1	ASSEQGDYGYT
TRBJ2-6	TRBV6-5	ASSYGLSGANVLT
TRBJ2-7	TRBV6-8	ASSYPEQY
TRBJ1-2	TRBV5-4	ASSSGAGGNYGYT
TRBJ2-7	TRBV7-2	ASSLVGGTGGVYEQY
TRBJ2-7	TRBV21-1	ASTPESYEQY
TRBJ1-2	TRBV7-2	ASSLSRTGRPYGYT
TRBJ2-2	TRBV7-2	ASSVYQGAGVGELF
TRBJ2-1	TRBV20-1	SGRDNEQF
TRBJ1-1	TRBV15	ATSRDMGSLGAF
TRBJ2-3	TRBV18	ASSLVQGTSTDTQY
TRBJ2-3	TRBV5-1	ASRTGGRTDTQY
TRBJ2-7	TRBV5-4	ASSLDRNTQY
TRBJ1-2	TRBV20-1	SASPSYGYT
TRBJ2-1	TRBV7-3	ASSPDVTTYNEQF
TRBJ2-1	TRBV7-3	ASGAGTSANNEQF
TRBJ1-3	TRBV6-1	ASSGDRGFGNTIY
TRBJ2-7	TRBV7-8	ASSLDRTYEQY
TRBJ2-2	TRBV9	ASSVGPRGLNTGELF
TRBJ2-1	TRBV9	ASSALPGNNEQF
TRBJ2-3	TRBV9	ASSVVPREWATQY
TRBJ2-7	TRBV5-1	ASSLGTPPYEQY
TRBJ2-5	TRBV7-9	ASSPGQGLGTQY
TRBJ2-3	TRBV28	ASSANLAGGTDTQY
TRBJ2-1	TRBV13	ASSSTSGREEQF
TRBJ2-2	TRBV18	ASSPVREPGELF
TRBJ2-5	TRBV7-2	ASSLVRFKETQY
TRBJ2-1	TRBV10-3	ASSGTRPYNEQF
TRBJ2-3	TRBV4-3	ASSQDGLAGDTQY
TRBJ2-3	TRBV2	ASSQTSGYTDTQY
TRBJ1-5	TRBV9	ASSVSGDQPQH
TRBJ2-3	TRBV27	ASSKTRADTQY
TRBJ2-3	TRBV6-5	ASRADRADTQY
TRBJ2-5	TRBV5-1	ASSGGQAQETQY
TRBJ2-1	TRBV19	ASSSGLADNEQF
TRBJ2-2	TRBV6-5	ASSSIGGLNTGELF
TRBJ2-7	TRBV18	ASSPVGRSSYEQY
TRBJ2-1	TRBV2	ASLLGLAVSYNEQF
TRBJ2-5	TRBV15	ATSSSGSLRETQY
TRBJ2-7	TRBV28	ASSWRSGYGYEQY
TRBJ2-1	TRBV6-5	ASLDPYNEQF
TRBJ2-3	TRBV29-1	SVKDNTQY
TRBJ2-1	TRBV2	ASSVPERLAGVYNEQF
TRBJ2-5	TRBV7-9	ASSFSGTSQETQY
TRBJ2-1	TRBV19	ASTKRGMHNEQF
TRBJ2-3	TRBV7-7	ASSLIPPGQGVPDTQY
TRBJ1-3	TRBV5-6	ASSFRQARGNTIY
TRBJ1-1	TRBV6-5	ASSYGPRAF
TRBJ2-2	TRBV18	ASSAQGYWNTGELF
TRBJ1-1	TRBV7-2	ASSLALFNEAF
-	TRBV27	ASSSFYEQY
TRBJ2-1	TRBV28	ASSFSYATKF
TRBJ2-7	TRBV5-1	ASSRTLNRDHEQY
TRBJ2-7	TRBV7-2	ASNPETGRTYEQY
TRBJ2-4	TRBV2	ASSVRGQGQLAKNIQY
TRBJ2-1	TRBV6-5	ASSYGSGQVGNEQF
TRBJ2-3	TRBV5-1	ASSDGLAGGPRLADTQY
TRBJ2-3	TRBV7-9	ASSRDLANTQY
TRBJ2-4	TRBV5-1	ASSSRGGAKNIQY